These 24 T cell receptor beta chains were all obtained from the same sample, sequenced in a study of OX40 agonist ivuxolimab in advanced cancers. The data were produced by immunoSEQ multiplex PCR, yet TCRdb's version contains in-frame clones alone and is incomplete. The repertoire holds 15,000 to 20,000 clones, with about nine tenths as singletons. The sequencing here drew on CD4+ or CD8+ T cells sorted from blood, taken in a trial of the OX40 agonist ivuxolimab. These receptors were collected from an adult with an advanced solid tumor such as melanoma, head and neck, liver or kidney cancer.

This clone was counted only a few times. The chain employs TRBV6-6 and TRBJ2-1; unclear D gene. V lost 6 bases and J lost 7, with 7 bases in between. In germline, CDR1 is MNHNY, CDR2 SVGAGI (reference sequence). The CDR3 spans 11 residues. Here the CDR3 reads CASSYKNEQFF. As DNA, the CDR3 is TGTGCCAGCAGCTACAAGAATGAGCAGTTCTTC.

This chain links TRBV15 with TRBJ2-7; D not resolved. This CDR3 is 13 amino acids long. The V gene's germline CDR1 is LNHNV and CDR2 YYDKDF (reference sequence). V shed 1 base and J shed 2 bases, with 6 bases lying between them. The CDR3: CATSRGGTYEQYF. In DNA, the CDR3 is TGTGCCACCAGCAGAGGGGGAACCTACGAGCAGTACTTC.

This clone was seen a single time. This chain uses TRBV14 with TRBJ2-7; 8 nucleotides match TRBD1. The CDR3 loop spans 14 amino acids. V trimming: 6 bases; J trimming: 2 bases; junction bases outside the gene matches: 6. Germline-derived CDR1 and CDR2 are SGHDN and FVKESK. CDR3 nucleotides: TGTGCCAGCAGTATCGGACAGGGTGCCTACGAGCAGTACTTC. As protein: CASSIGQGAYEQYF.

The chain carries TRBV7-9 and TRBJ1-2; unclear D gene. From germline, CDR1 is SEHNR and CDR2 FQNEAQ (reference sequence). The CDR3 is made up of 14 amino acids. V lost 1 base and J 5 bases, leaving 11 bases between the germline ends. In nucleotides, the CDR3 is TGTGCCAGCAGCTTAGGTTTCTTAGGGTATGGCTACACCTTC. This translates into CASSLGFLGYGYTF.

The V gene is TRBV7-2, the J gene TRBJ2-7, with 10 positions matching TRBD1. Germline trimming cut 1 base from V and 0 bases from J; bases unmatched to any gene: 9. Germline CDR1 SGHTA, CDR2 FQGNSA. The CDR3 runs 18 residues. CDR3: CASSLGQGASRTSYEQYF. The CDR3, as DNA: TGTGCCAGCAGCTTAGGACAGGGGGCCTCCCGAACCTCCTACGAGCAGTACTTC.

The chain links TRBV19 to TRBJ2-2; TRBD1 is a possible D gene (5 bases). The germline V gene has CDR1 LNHDA and CDR2 SQIVND (reference sequence). The V gene lost 5 bases and the J gene lost 5 bases, with 12 bases spanning the gap. The length of the CDR3 is 14 residues. The CDR3, as DNA: TGTGCCAGTAGTCCGACAGTTCGGACCGGGGAGCTGTTTTTT. Residues: CASSPTVRTGELFF.

The V and J genes are TRBV13 and TRBJ1-4, with 7 bases lining up with TRBD1. V was clipped by 6 bases and J by 7 bases; unmatched bases: 17. Germline V lookup: CDR1 PRHDT, CDR2 FYEKMQ (reference sequence). CDR3 length: 17 amino acids. In DNA, the CDR3 is TGTGCCAGCAGATCCGGGCGTTCCGGACAGGTAGTTGAAAAACTGTTTTTT. Amino acid sequence: CASRSGRSGQVVEKLFF.

The chain links TRBV6-1 to TRBJ2-5; TRBD2 agrees at 8 bases. Per the germline V gene, CDR1 is MNHNS and CDR2 is SASEGT. V was pared by 7 bases and J by 5 bases, with 12 bases of the junction left unmatched. This CDR3 spans 15 amino acids. This chain's CDR3 is CASNPRSGSHETQYF. CDR3 bases: TGTGCCAGCAACCCCCGAAGCGGGAGTCATGAGACCCAGTACTTC.

This chain connects TRBV4-1 to TRBJ1-1; no firm D call. Trimming removed 4 bases at V and 0 bases at J, with 6 bases between. Germline V CDR1 and CDR2: MGHRA, YSYEKL. The CDR3 is made up of 13 amino acids. In nucleotides, the CDR3 is TGCGCCAGCAGCCTAACGGTGAACACTGAAGCTTTCTTT. Translation gives CASSLTVNTEAFF.

This sequence joins TRBV7-9 and TRBJ2-5, with D possibly TRBD1 on 5 matching bases. The V gene lost 4 bases and the J gene lost 1 base, with 10 bases spanning the gap. The CDR3 has 14 amino acids. Germline V gives CDR1 SEHNR, CDR2 FQNEAQ (reference sequence). The CDR3 loop reads CASSSQGVQETQYF. The CDR3 coding sequence is TGTGCCAGCAGCTCGCAGGGTGTCCAAGAGACCCAGTACTTC.

The CDR3 sequence is CASSLVGTGVTEAFF. For the CDR3, the DNA is TGCGCCAGCAGCTTGGTGGGGACAGGGGTAACCGAAGCTTTCTTT. The chain employs TRBV5-1 and TRBJ1-1, with 10 bases fitting TRBD1. Trimming took 0 bases from V and 8 from J; bases not matched to a gene: 7. Germline V lookup: CDR1 SGHRS, CDR2 YFSETQ. This CDR3 is built from 15 residues.

V is TRBV4-1 and J is TRBJ2-5, with TRBD2 identical over 11 bases. CDR3 length: 21 amino acids. V shed 3 bases and J 3 bases; nucleotides not matched to a gene: 21. Germline V gives CDR1 MGHRA, CDR2 YSYEKL. This chain's CDR3 is CASSHPTGIFSGGALKETQYF. The CDR3 DNA follows: TGCGCCAGCAGCCACCCTACAGGGATTTTTAGCGGGGGGGCCTTGAAAGAGACCCAGTACTTC.

V is TRBV13 and J is TRBJ2-3, with 11 bases that match TRBD2. The CDR3 length is 16 residues. Trimming cost V 4 bases and J 4 bases; bases outside gene matches: 7. Germline CDR1 reads PRHDT; CDR2 reads FYEKMQ (reference sequence). In DNA, the CDR3 is TGTGCCAGCAGCTCACCGGGACTAGCGGTTTCAGATACGCAGTATTTT. It specifies CASSSPGLAVSDTQYF.

V is TRBV7-8 and J is TRBJ1-5; D is perhaps TRBD1 (5 bases). Germline V gene lookup returns CDR1 SGHVS and CDR2 FQNEAQ. CDR3 length equals 14 residues. Trimming shortened V by 0 bases and J by 3 bases, and 6 bases separated the two germline ends. CDR3 nucleotides: TGTGCCAGCAGCTTAGCTGGGGCCAATCAGCCCCAGCATTTT. The encoded protein is CASSLAGANQPQHF.

The CDR3 sequence is CASSSGLQYEQYF. The CDR3 region has the DNA TGTGCCAGCAGCTCGGGACTTCAATACGAGCAGTACTTC. The genes are TRBV11-3 and TRBJ2-7, with D tentatively TRBD2 (6 bases). The V gene lost 4 bases and the J gene lost 4 bases, with 11 bases spanning the gap. Germline CDR1 is SGHNT and CDR2 is YENEEA. The CDR3 contains 13 residues.

V gene TRBV29-1 combines with J gene TRBJ1-1; the match to TRBD1 covers 11 bases. CDR3 length: 13 residues. The germline V gene has CDR1 SQVTM and CDR2 ANQGSEA. V lost 6 bases and J lost 5; bases outside the gene matches: 5. The CDR3 DNA sequence: TGCAGCGTCTGGACAGGGGGCGGAACTGAAGCTTTCTTT. As protein: CSVWTGGGTEAFF.

The chain joins TRBV21-1 to TRBJ2-3; TRBD1 is taken as the D call from the table, unchecked against the DNA. TRBV21-1 is termed a pseudogene. The CDR3 sequence is 16 residues long. The CDR3 spells CASGIRDSHFHYTQYF. The CDR3 DNA follows: TGTGCCAGCGGAATCCGGGACAGTCATTTCCATTATACGCAGTATTTT.

This clone showed up just a few times. The chain couples TRBV23-1 to TRBJ2-7; D is perhaps TRBD2 (5 bases). TRBV23-1 is an ORF; its function is uncertain. Trimming took off 2 bases at V and 0 bases at J, with 20 bases between the two ends. The CDR3 runs 18 residues. DNA of the CDR3: TGCGCCAGCAGTCAAAGTAGAGGACTCGGTACTAGCTCCTACGAGCAGTACTTC. Translation gives CASSQSRGLGTSSYEQYF.

This sequence joins TRBV5-1 and TRBJ2-7, with unresolved D. Trimming shortened V by 1 base and J by 5 bases, and 13 bases separated the two germline ends. The CDR3 loop spans 14 amino acids. Germline V gene lookup returns CDR1 SGHRS and CDR2 YFSETQ. For the CDR3, the DNA is TGCGCCAGCAGCTTGAGGGCCGTCGACCACGAGCAGTACTTC. The encoded protein is CASSLRAVDHEQYF.

V and J are TRBV28 and TRBJ1-5, with D possibly being TRBD1 (5 bases). V dropped 6 bases and J dropped 6 bases, with 12 bases sitting between them. In germline, CDR1 is MDHEN, CDR2 SYDVKM. The CDR3 extends over 13 amino acids. The CDR3 DNA follows: TGTGCCAGCAGCTACTATGGGGGTCAGCCCCAGCATTTT. It yields the protein CASSYYGGQPQHF.

This chain joins TRBV13 and TRBJ1-1; D possibly corresponds to TRBD1 (6 bases). Trimming took off 6 bases at V and 7 bases at J, with 12 bases between the two ends. CDR1 PRHDT and CDR2 FYEKMQ come from the germline V gene (reference sequence). There are 12 residues in the CDR3. The CDR3 nucleotides read TGTGCCAGCAGATACAGGGCTAATGAAGCTTTCTTT. This encodes CASRYRANEAFF.

CDR3 sequence reads: CASSDGLYTEAFF. In DNA, the CDR3 is TGTGCCAGCAGTGATGGATTGTACACTGAAGCTTTCTTT. This rearrangement joins TRBV27 to TRBJ1-1; unclear D gene. The V end lost 5 bases, the J end lost 3 bases, and 10 bases lay between the germline ends. Germline V gene lookup returns CDR1 MNHEY and CDR2 SMNVEV (reference sequence). This CDR3 is built from 13 residues.

The rearrangement links TRBV5-1 to TRBJ1-1, with D perhaps TRBD1 (6 bases). The CDR3 loop spans 16 amino acids. Germline values: CDR1 SGHRS, CDR2 YFSETQ. V dropped 0 bases and J dropped 3 bases, with 15 bases sitting between them. In DNA, the CDR3 is TGCGCCAGCAGCTTGGTGGGGTGGGACATCTACACTGAAGCTTTCTTT. Residues: CASSLVGWDIYTEAFF. Based on the CDR3 plus reference TRBV5-1 and TRBJ1-1, the full variable domain is KAGVTQTPRYLIKTRGQQVTLSCSPISGHRSVSWYQQTPGQGLQFLFEYFSETQRNKGNFPGRFSGRQFSNSRSEMNVSTLELGDSALYLCASSLVGWDIYTEAFFGQGTRLTVV.

The genes are TRBV18 and TRBJ1-1; 7 bases agree with TRBD1. Trimming took 0 bases from V and 2 from J; bases not matched to a gene: 3. The CDR3 runs 15 residues. Germline assignment: CDR1 KGHSH and CDR2 LQKENI. The CDR3 loop is CASSPPDRVNTEAFF. CDR3 sequence (DNA): TGTGCCAGCTCACCACCCGACAGGGTTAACACTGAAGCTTTCTTT.